This entry concerns a single T cell receptor beta chain. No antigen is known for it. The read terminates 3 residues before the CDR3 end, so the remaining end is supplied by the germline J gene. Control and CVID samples contributed equal amounts of genomic DNA. Data came from immunoSEQ multiplex PCR; TCRdb stores just in-frame clones and leaves some out. Altogether about 33,000 clones were found in the sample, and no singletons occur. Donors gave about 5 to 8.5 ml heparinized peripheral whole blood. Germline CDR1 SEHNR, CDR2 FQNEAQ (reference sequence). The CDR3 has 13 residues. Trimming pared 2 bases from V and 10 bases from J, leaving 9 bases between. The record originates from a study of T cell clonality in common variable immunodeficiency. Findings and limits, study-wide: In common variable immunodeficiency, TCR beta chains reportedly carried fewer deletions and N-nucleotide insertions. Compared with healthy controls, CVID subjects showed increased TCRbeta clonality, mostly in about a third.

The sample taken for sequencing was peripheral blood mononuclear cells. This chain connects TRBV7-9 to TRBJ1-6; a weak D match, TRBD1 (5 bases). The clonotype originates from a human donor with common variable immunodeficiency. The CDR3 loop reads CASSLSGISPLHF. The sequenced part of the CDR3 DNA is TGTGCCAGCAGCTTATCAGGGATCTCACCC.